The 29 T cell receptor beta chains reported below all come from one sample, sequenced in a study of cytomegalovirus exposure and HLA in healthy donors. The PCR was carried out with 60 Vbeta primers and 13 Jbeta primers. Assay: immunoSEQ multiplex PCR; the TCRdb copy retains only in-frame clones and omits some. The table records roughly 140,000 clones, around 73% of them present only once. The specimen was PBMCs. The receptors here all came from a human donor in good health.

V usage is TRBV9 and J usage is TRBJ2-5; tentative D call: TRBD2 (6 bases). Germline loops: CDR1 SGDLS, CDR2 YYNGEE. The CDR3 runs 16 residues. Trimming stripped 0 bases from V and 1 base from J, with 13 bases between. CDR3 sequence reads: CASSVGGVGSQETQYF. The CDR3 DNA reads TGTGCCAGCAGCGTAGGCGGGGTGGGTAGCCAAGAGACCCAGTACTTC.

This chain links TRBV7-2 with TRBJ2-3; 7 bases match TRBD2. V gave up 3 bases and J gave up 0 bases; unmatched junction bases: 3. Germline-derived CDR1 and CDR2 are SGHTA and FQGNSA. This CDR3 is 15 amino acids long. The CDR3 DNA reads as TGTGCCAGCAGCTTCCTAGCGGAAAGCACAGATACGCAGTATTTT. It translates to CASSFLAESTDTQYF.

V usage is TRBV2 and J usage is TRBJ1-1, with a possible D match to TRBD1 (5 bases). In germline, CDR1 is SNHLY, CDR2 FYNNEI. This CDR3 has 15 residues. Trimming left V 5 bases short and J 1 base short, with 14 bases between. This CDR3 is CASSHGREENTEAFF. The CDR3 DNA reads TGTGCCAGCAGTCACGGCAGGGAAGAGAACACTGAAGCTTTCTTT.

The count of this clone is one. The gene calls are TRBV10-1 and TRBJ2-2; D uncertain. V lost 4 bases to trimming and J lost 3 bases, with 6 bases between them. The germline V gene has CDR1 WNHNN and CDR2 SYGVQD (reference sequence). This CDR3 has 13 amino acids. The CDR3 loop reads CASSAFYTGELFF. The DNA of the CDR3 is TGCGCCAGCAGTGCCTTTTACACCGGGGAGCTGTTTTTT.

The J gene is TRBJ2-3, the V gene TRBV19, with 7 bases aligning to TRBD2. The CDR3 covers 13 residues. Trimming removed 7 bases from V and 5 bases from J; junction bases left unmatched: 6. CDR1 and CDR2 from the germline V gene are LNHDA and SQIVND (reference sequence). CDR3 coding DNA: TGTGCCAGTACTGGCGGGAGTAAAGATACGCAGTATTTT. Translation: CASTGGSKDTQYF.

V gene TRBV15 combines with J gene TRBJ2-3; TRBD1 aligns across 7 bases. Germline-derived CDR1 and CDR2 are LNHNV and YYDKDF (reference sequence). Trimming took 0 bases from V and 13 from J; bases not matched to a gene: 7. The CDR3 is made up of 13 amino acids. CDR3: CATSRDQGDREYF. The CDR3, as DNA: TGTGCCACCAGCAGAGATCAGGGTGACAGGGAGTATTTT. The full variable domain, completed using reference TRBV15 and TRBJ2-3, is DAMVIQNPRYQVTQFGKPVTLSCSQTLNHNVMYWYQQKSSQAPKLLFHYYDKDFNNEADTPDNFQSRRPNTSFCFLDIRSPGLGDTAMYLCATSRDQGDREYFGPGTRLTVL.

The V gene is TRBV2, the J gene TRBJ2-1; D is perhaps TRBD2 (6 bases). This CDR3 comprises 15 residues. V was trimmed by 4 bases and J by 3 bases, leaving 13 bases between them. The germline CDR1 and CDR2 sequences are SNHLY and FYNNEI. The CDR3 loop is CASSVLPEGYNEQFF. CDR3 DNA: TGTGCCAGCAGTGTCTTGCCGGAGGGCTACAATGAGCAGTTCTTC.

This clone was observed a handful of times. V gene TRBV29-1 combines with J gene TRBJ1-3; D perhaps matches TRBD1 (5 bases). The germline V gene has CDR1 SQVTM and CDR2 ANQGSEA. V was pared by 4 bases and J by 2 bases, with 6 bases between. The CDR3 loop spans 12 amino acids. CDR3 loop: CSVGGAGNTIYF. CDR3 nucleotides: TGCAGCGTTGGGGGGGCTGGAAACACCATATATTTT.

The CDR3: CASSALAHTDTQYF. Here the CDR3 DNA reads TGTGCCAGCAGTGCCCTAGCGCACACAGATACGCAGTATTTT. The V gene is TRBV6-1, the J gene TRBJ2-3; possible D gene TRBD2, 6 bases. Germline V gene lookup returns CDR1 MNHNS and CDR2 SASEGT. V lost 4 bases, J lost 2 bases, and 10 bases lay in between. The CDR3 is made up of 14 amino acids.

Only a few counts were recorded for this clone. The chain links TRBV6-1 to TRBJ2-5; TRBD1 might be the D (5 bases). Trimming left V 2 bases short and J 1 base short, with 11 bases between. CDR1 MNHNS and CDR2 SASEGT come from the germline V gene. This CDR3 has 15 amino acids. CDR3 in amino acids: CASSEIQAPQETQYF. The CDR3 coding sequence is TGTGCCAGCAGTGAAATACAGGCACCCCAAGAGACCCAGTACTTC.

The chain uses TRBV7-3 and TRBJ2-1; no reliable D call. Trimming took off 2 bases at V and 10 bases at J, with 9 bases between the two ends. CDR3 length: 12 amino acids. Germline CDR1 is SGHTA and CDR2 is FQGTGA. The CDR3 loop is CASSLGPEEQFF. Written as DNA, the CDR3 is TGTGCCAGCAGCTTAGGCCCTGAAGAGCAGTTCTTC.

The V gene is TRBV27, the J gene TRBJ1-2, with 11 nucleotides matching TRBD1. This CDR3 comprises 13 residues. Germline V gives CDR1 MNHEY, CDR2 SMNVEV (reference sequence). V shed 3 bases and J 8 bases; nucleotides not matched to a gene: 2. The CDR3 coding sequence is TGTGCCAGCAGTTTGGGACAGGGGGAGGGCTACACCTTC. Its translation is CASSLGQGEGYTF.

In its sample, this clone was seen a few times. The V call is TRBV30, the J call TRBJ1-3; D is ambiguous. The V gene lost 4 bases and the J gene lost 3 bases, with 7 bases spanning the gap. In germline, CDR1 is GTSNPN, CDR2 SVGIG (reference sequence). The CDR3 length is 12 residues. The CDR3 protein is CAWKGVGNTIYF. The CDR3 region has the DNA TGTGCCTGGAAGGGAGTTGGAAACACCATATATTTT.

The chain joins TRBV5-6 to TRBJ2-1; TRBD1 agrees at 8 bases. J gave up 8 bases and V 3 bases, and 7 bases lay outside the gene matches. This CDR3 is built from 14 residues. Germline-derived CDR1 and CDR2 are SGHDT and YYEEEE. CDR3 coding DNA: TGTGCCAGCAGCTGGACAGGGCTGAGGGATGAGCAGTTCTTC. This sequence encodes CASSWTGLRDEQFF.

This chain uses TRBV5-1 with TRBJ2-7, with 7 bases lining up with TRBD1. V was pared by 4 bases and J by 3 bases, with 13 bases of the junction left unmatched. The CDR3 is 16 residues long. Germline CDR1 reads SGHRS; CDR2 reads YFSETQ. This CDR3 is CASSIDLGQAHYEQYF. CDR3 in DNA: TGCGCCAGCAGCATAGATTTAGGACAGGCCCACTACGAGCAGTACTTC.

The V and J genes are TRBV9 and TRBJ2-1; 8 bases align to TRBD2. CDR1 and CDR2 from the germline V gene are SGDLS and YYNGEE. Trimming cost V 1 base and J 4 bases; bases outside gene matches: 4. CDR3 length equals 15 residues. The CDR3 nucleotides read TGTGCCAGCAGCGTATCGGGAGGGGGATACAATGAGCAGTTCTTC. Translated: CASSVSGGGYNEQFF. Combining the CDR3 with reference TRBV9 and TRBJ2-1 gives the whole variable domain DSGVTQTPKHLITATGQRVTLRCSPRSGDLSVYWYQQSLDQGLQFLIQYYNGEERAKGNILERFSAQQFPDLHSELNLSSLELGDSALYFCASSVSGGGYNEQFFGPGTRLTVL.

The chain links TRBV7-8 to TRBJ2-1; 8 nucleotides match TRBD1. Germline V gene sequence: CDR1 SGHVS, CDR2 FQNEAQ. Trimming took 6 bases from V and 5 from J; bases not matched to a gene: 12. The CDR3 sequence is 16 residues long. In DNA, the CDR3 is TGTGCCAGCAGTTTCTCACAGGACAGGGTAAACAATGAGCAGTTCTTC. Translated: CASSFSQDRVNNEQFF.

The genes are TRBV19 and TRBJ2-6; D gene unclear. CDR1 is LNHDA, CDR2 SQIVND, per germline (reference sequence). The CDR3 covers 16 residues. Trimming removed 5 bases from V and 0 bases from J, with 11 bases in between. The CDR3 sequence: CASSPPLRSGANVLTF. In DNA form, the CDR3 reads TGTGCCAGTAGTCCGCCACTACGCTCTGGGGCCAACGTCCTGACTTTC.

This clone has only a few counts. The rearrangement links TRBV4-1 to TRBJ2-7; TRBD2 is a possible D gene (6 bases). Per germline, CDR1 MGHRA and CDR2 YSYEKL. V was shortened by 0 bases and J by 4 bases, with 10 bases between the two germline ends. This CDR3 is built from 14 residues. DNA for the CDR3: TGCGCCAGCAGCCAAGAGAACGGGGGATACGAGCAGTACTTC. Translated, it gives CASSQENGGYEQYF.

The chain combines TRBV5-6 with TRBJ1-1; D is uncertain. The CDR3 is 13 amino acids. Trimming removed 4 bases from V and 1 base from J, with 8 bases in between. The germline CDR1 and CDR2 sequences are SGHDT and YYEEEE. CDR3 residues: CASSPTPNTEAFF. Written as DNA, the CDR3 is TGTGCCAGCAGCCCCACACCGAACACTGAAGCTTTCTTT.

The J gene is TRBJ2-3, the V gene TRBV27; the match to TRBD2 covers 8 bases. Germline lookup yields CDR1 MNHEY and CDR2 SMNVEV (reference sequence). This CDR3 comprises 16 residues. J gave up 3 bases and V 2 bases, and 7 bases lay outside the gene matches. Written as DNA, the CDR3 is TGTGCCAGCAGTTTAGGAAGGGCGGGAGGTACAGATACGCAGTATTTT. This encodes CASSLGRAGGTDTQYF.

This chain joins TRBV13 and TRBJ2-2; the match to TRBD1 covers 9 bases. The germline V gene has CDR1 PRHDT and CDR2 FYEKMQ (reference sequence). The V gene end was trimmed by 4 bases and the J gene end by 5 bases; junction bases not matched to a gene: 11. CDR3 length: 17 amino acids. Here the CDR3 reads CASSSHTGTGITGELFF. The DNA of the CDR3 is TGTGCCAGCAGCTCACATACCGGGACAGGGATTACCGGGGAGCTGTTTTTT.

The CDR3 reads CASSYSGVSSNEQFF. Written as DNA, the CDR3 is TGTGCCAGCAGCTATAGCGGGGTCTCAAGTAATGAGCAGTTCTTC. The J gene is TRBJ2-1, the V gene TRBV7-9, with 8 bases aligning to TRBD2. Unmatched junction bases numbered 9, after V lost 4 bases and J lost 7 bases. This CDR3 spans 15 amino acids. Germline CDR1 SEHNR, CDR2 FQNEAQ (reference sequence). Supplemented by reference TRBV7-9 and TRBJ2-1, the full variable domain reads DTGVSQNPRHKITKRGQNVTFRCDPISEHNRLYWYRQTLGQGPEFLTYFQNEAQLEKSRLLSDRFSAERPKGSFSTLEIQRTEQGDSAMYLCASSYSGVSSNEQFFGPGTRLTVL.

The chain uses TRBV27 and TRBJ2-7; 7 positions match TRBD2. CDR1 is MNHEY and CDR2 is SMNVEV in the germline V gene (reference sequence). V gave up 5 bases and J gave up 6 bases; unmatched junction bases: 10. The CDR3 spans 14 residues. CDR3 region: CASSPSGGLGEQYF. DNA for the CDR3: TGTGCCAGCAGTCCGTCGGGGGGATTAGGCGAGCAGTACTTC.

This clone came up once. The J gene is TRBJ2-1, the V gene TRBV6-5; 9 nucleotides match TRBD2. V shed 0 bases and J 4 bases; nucleotides not matched to a gene: 4. Germline loops: CDR1 MNHEY, CDR2 SVGAGI. CDR3 length: 16 amino acids. The CDR3 sequence is CASSYSLAGSYNEQFF. CDR3 in DNA: TGTGCCAGCAGTTACTCTCTAGCGGGGTCTTACAATGAGCAGTTCTTC.

The chain combines TRBV28 with TRBJ2-2, with D perhaps TRBD2 (6 bases). From germline, CDR1 is MDHEN and CDR2 SYDVKM. Trimming cost V 3 bases and J 2 bases, with 16 bases left between them. The CDR3 covers 17 residues. CDR3 bases: TGTGCCAGCAGTTTCACCAACCCGGGACTTAACACCGGGGAGCTGTTTTTT. Translating it yields CASSFTNPGLNTGELFF.

The genes are TRBV6-4 and TRBJ2-1; D is possibly TRBD2 (8 bases). V was cut by 5 bases and J by 4 bases, with 15 bases left in between. Per germline, CDR1 MRHNA and CDR2 SNTAGT. This CDR3 region has 15 residues. The CDR3 sequence is CASSRGGGGYNEQFF. For the CDR3, the DNA is TGTGCCAGCAGTCGAGGGGGCGGGGGGTACAATGAGCAGTTCTTC.

The rearrangement uses TRBV28 and TRBJ2-2; 11 bases line up with TRBD2. In germline, CDR1 is MDHEN, CDR2 SYDVKM. After removal of 3 bases from V and 3 bases from J, the junction contained 9 bases not matched to a gene. CDR3 size: 18 residues. The DNA of the CDR3 is TGTGCCAGCAGTTTCCCTTCGACTAGCGGGGTTGACACCGGGGAGCTGTTTTTT. This encodes CASSFPSTSGVDTGELFF.

This rearrangement joins TRBV5-8 to TRBJ2-1, with TRBD2 matching over 9 bases. The CDR3 runs 16 residues. Germline trimming cut 0 bases from V and 2 bases from J; bases unmatched to any gene: 3. Germline V lookup: CDR1 SGHTS, CDR2 YDEGEE. CDR3 residues: CASSLGPSGTYNEQFF. The CDR3 nucleotides read TGTGCCAGCAGCTTGGGGCCTAGCGGGACCTACAATGAGCAGTTCTTC.